The 22 T cell receptor beta chains listed next were all sequenced from one sample in a study of neurological immune-mediated disorders. TCRdb processed the 5' RACE reads anew with MiXCR; each CDR3 protein has one entry. The sample records around 20,000 distinct CDR3 sequences, 10% to 15% being singletons. Sequenced: PBMCs. These receptors came from a woman in her sixties with HTLV-1-associated myelopathy (HAM/TSP).

This clonotype was found many times. CDR3 DNA sequence: TGCAGGGCGGGTAGGGAGGGCTACACCTTC. Its translation is CRAGREGYTF. This chain connects TRBV20-1 to TRBJ1-2; no definite D call. This CDR3 region has 10 residues. The germline V gene has CDR1 DFQATT and CDR2 SNEGSKA (reference sequence).

In this sample, this clonotype turned up many times. The rearrangement joins TRBV7-9 to TRBJ2-2; D not resolved. Germline loops: CDR1 SEHNR, CDR2 FQNEAQ (reference sequence). V was cut by 1 base and J by 0 bases, with 12 bases left in between. The CDR3 totals 17 residues. The CDR3 sequence: CASSLVARPTNTGELFF. CDR3 in DNA: TGTGCCAGCAGCTTAGTAGCCAGGCCCACGAACACCGGGGAGCTGTTTTTT.

This clonotype was seen at least ten times. The genes are TRBV5-4 and TRBJ2-1, with no clear D. V lost 5 bases, J lost 8 bases, and 20 bases lay in between. Germline V CDR1 and CDR2: SGHNT, YYREEE (reference sequence). The CDR3 is 15 amino acids. CDR3 amino acids: CASRDTAAFIDEQFF. DNA for the CDR3: TGTGCCAGCAGAGACACCGCCGCTTTTATTGATGAGCAGTTCTTC.

Only a few counts were recorded for this clonotype. The genes are TRBV10-3 and TRBJ2-1, with D perhaps matching TRBD1 or TRBD2 (6 bases each). Germline values: CDR1 ENHRY, CDR2 SYGVKD. The CDR3 runs 13 residues. The V end was cut by 4 bases, the J end by 6 bases, with 10 bases between. The CDR3 loop reads CAISGGAPNEQFF. DNA of the CDR3: TGTGCCATCAGTGGGGGGGCCCCCAATGAGCAGTTCTTC.

There are many counts of this clonotype. The J gene is TRBJ2-3, the V gene TRBV10-3; possibly TRBD2 for D (5 bases). CDR3 length: 17 amino acids. The ends were cut back, 10 bases at V and 2 bases at J, with 25 bases in the middle. Germline CDR1 reads ENHRY; CDR2 reads SYGVKD. The CDR3, as DNA: TGTGCCACTTTTACCCCGGACTCTCGAACCTCCACAGATACGCAGTATTTT. Amino acids: CATFTPDSRTSTDTQYF.

This clonotype has ten or more counts. This chain's CDR3 is CASSLWGSTNEKLFF. The CDR3 DNA sequence: TGTGCCAGCAGCTTATGGGGATCAACTAATGAAAAACTGTTTTTT. This chain connects TRBV7-9 to TRBJ1-4; D not resolved. The germline gives CDR1 SEHNR, CDR2 FQNEAQ (reference sequence). Deletions cut 2 bases from V and 0 bases from J, with 7 bases between. The CDR3 runs to 15 residues.

This clonotype has at least ten counts. V is TRBV25-1 and J is TRBJ2-1; TRBD2 matches at 8 bases. Germline values: CDR1 MGHDK, CDR2 SYGVNS. The CDR3 totals 13 residues. V gave up 7 bases and J gave up 7 bases; unmatched junction bases: 6. The CDR3 loop reads CASTGSGSNEQFF. The CDR3 DNA is TGTGCCAGCACGGGGAGCGGGAGTAATGAGCAGTTCTTC. The full variable domain, with the rest looked up from reference TRBV25-1 and TRBJ2-1, is EADIYQTPRYLVIGTGKKITLECSQTMGHDKMYWYQQDPGMELHLIHYSYGVNSTEKGDLSSESTVSRIRTEHFPLTLESARPSHTSQYLCASTGSGSNEQFFGPGTRLTVL.

The V gene is TRBV30, the J gene TRBJ2-1; no firm D call. Deletions cut 7 bases from V and 5 bases from J, with 21 bases between. The CDR3 totals 15 residues. CDR1 is GTSNPN, CDR2 SVGIG, per germline (reference sequence). The CDR3 loop is CALFYKGSHHNEQFF. Written as DNA, the CDR3 is TGTGCCTTATTCTACAAGGGCTCCCACCACAATGAGCAGTTCTTC.

This clonotype came up many times. The CDR3 protein is CSGEYQETQYF. CDR3 nucleotide sequence: TGCAGTGGGGAGTACCAAGAGACCCAGTACTTC. The chain recombines TRBV20-1 with TRBJ2-5, with a tentative D call TRBD2 (5 bases). Germline CDR1 reads DFQATT; CDR2 reads SNEGSKA (reference sequence). V gave up 7 bases and J gave up 0 bases, with 6 bases separating them. CDR3 length: 11 amino acids.

This clonotype was seen many times. The rearrangement uses TRBV15 and TRBJ1-1, with 8 bases lining up with TRBD1. V shed 2 bases, J shed 6 bases, and the junction held 8 bases outside the gene matches. The CDR3 length is 15 residues. Germline lookup yields CDR1 LNHNV and CDR2 YYDKDF (reference sequence). CDR3 residues: CATSRNGQGLAEAFF. The CDR3 DNA is TGTGCCACCAGCAGAAACGGACAGGGTCTAGCTGAAGCTTTCTTT.

The V and J genes are TRBV19 and TRBJ2-1, with 12 bases aligning to TRBD2. V lost 3 bases, J lost 10 bases, and 4 bases stayed unmatched. Germline V CDR1 and CDR2: LNHDA, SQIVND (reference sequence). CDR3 length equals 14 residues. This CDR3 reads CASSIRLAGDEQFF. The CDR3 nucleotides read TGTGCCAGTAGTATTCGACTAGCGGGGGACGAGCAGTTCTTC.

J is TRBJ2-7 and V is TRBV2; tentatively, D is TRBD2 (6 bases). From germline, CDR1 is SNHLY and CDR2 FYNNEI. The CDR3 runs to 12 residues. V lost 7 bases, J lost 2 bases, and 9 bases lay in between. In DNA, the CDR3 is TGTGCCAGCACGGGGGTAACCTACGAGCAGTACTTC. This translates into CASTGVTYEQYF.

This clonotype is large. The genes are TRBV5-6 and TRBJ2-3; 11 bases are a match to TRBD1. The V gene's germline CDR1 is SGHDT and CDR2 YYEEEE. The trim removed 4 bases at V and 6 bases at J, leaving 10 bases unmatched. This CDR3 has 16 residues. CDR3 bases: TGTGCCAGCAGCCTCCCGGGACAGGGGGTCTCGGATACGCAGTATTTT. It encodes CASSLPGQGVSDTQYF. The complete variable domain, with remaining parts taken from reference TRBV5-6 and TRBJ2-3, reads DAGVTQSPTHLIKTRGQQVTLRCSPKSGHDTVSWYQQALGQGPQFIFQYYEEEERQRGNFPDRFSGHQFPNYSSELNVNALLLGDSALYLCASSLPGQGVSDTQYFGPGTRLTVL.

This clonotype was counted ten times or more. The V gene is TRBV20-1, the J gene TRBJ2-4; 9 bases map to TRBD1. Germline V CDR1 and CDR2: DFQATT, SNEGSKA (reference sequence). The V and J ends lost 1 base and 1 base, in that order; junction bases with no gene match: 8. The CDR3 runs to 17 residues. The CDR3 DNA follows: TGCAGTGCTAGAGGACAGGGGGAATATTCGGCCAAAAACATTCAGTACTTC. Protein: CSARGQGEYSAKNIQYF.

Relative to its sample, this clonotype is medium-sized (0.01 to 0.1%). The V call is TRBV20-1, the J call TRBJ2-7, with 7 bases lining up with TRBD1. Germline lookup yields CDR1 DFQATT and CDR2 SNEGSKA (reference sequence). This CDR3 has 15 amino acids. V was clipped by 5 bases and J by 2 bases; unmatched bases: 12. The CDR3 DNA sequence: TGCAGTGCTGAAAAAACCGGGACAGTACCCTACGAGCAGTACTTC. Its protein product is CSAEKTGTVPYEQYF.

This clonotype was detected many times. The chain carries TRBV7-8 and TRBJ2-1, with 10 bases fitting TRBD2. Germline loops: CDR1 SGHVS, CDR2 FQNEAQ. V lost 4 bases to trimming and J lost 8 bases; unmatched junction nucleotides: 8. This CDR3 has 15 amino acids. CDR3 in DNA: TGTGCCAGCAGCTCCGAAGCGGGGGGGCTGTATGAGCAGTTCTTC. Translating gives CASSSEAGGLYEQFF.

This clonotype appeared many times. The V gene is TRBV28, the J gene TRBJ1-2, with D unresolved. Between the trimmed V and J ends, which lost 7 bases and 7 bases, there was a span of 10 bases. The CDR3 covers 11 residues. Germline V gives CDR1 MDHEN, CDR2 SYDVKM. CDR3 in DNA: TGTGCCAGCACCTCCCCGGGTGGCTACACCTTC. Protein sequence: CASTSPGGYTF.

This clonotype has ten or more counts. The chain combines TRBV20-1 with TRBJ2-3; 10 nucleotides line up with TRBD2. After removal of 6 bases from V and 4 bases from J, the junction contained 19 bases not matched to a gene. The length of the CDR3 is 18 residues. Germline CDR1 is DFQATT and CDR2 is SNEGSKA (reference sequence). As DNA, the CDR3 is TGCAGTGCCAGGAGCATGGTTTGGACTAGCGGTCCCCCAGATACGCAGTATTTT. Translation gives CSARSMVWTSGPPDTQYF.

This clonotype showed up many times. The genes are TRBV20-1 and TRBJ2-7; unclear D gene. This CDR3 has 14 residues. The V end was cut by 3 bases, the J end by 3 bases, with 15 bases between. Germline assignment: CDR1 DFQATT and CDR2 SNEGSKA (reference sequence). The chain's CDR3 is CSASPPGLGYEQYF. The CDR3 DNA reads as TGCAGTGCTAGCCCGCCCGGTTTAGGCTACGAGCAGTACTTC.

This clonotype has a count of ten or more. The rearrangement links TRBV20-1 to TRBJ1-4; D might be TRBD1 (5 bases). The CDR3 is 13 residues long. Germline-derived CDR1 and CDR2 are DFQATT and SNEGSKA (reference sequence). CDR3 region: CACTGRGIEKLFF. The CDR3 DNA follows: TGCGCCTGTACGGGCCGGGGGATCGAAAAACTGTTTTTT.

This clonotype was detected only a few times. The chain recombines TRBV19 with TRBJ1-1; D may be TRBD1 (6 bases). Trimming cost V 5 bases and J 6 bases, with 16 bases left between them. This CDR3 is built from 14 residues. Per germline, CDR1 LNHDA and CDR2 SQIVND (reference sequence). Written as DNA, the CDR3 is TGTGCCAGTAGTCCCTTGGCGGGGGCGTCTGAAGCTTTCTTT. Encoded protein: CASSPLAGASEAFF.

The gene calls are TRBV7-9 and TRBJ1-1; no firm D call. This CDR3 is 12 amino acids long. V gave up 4 bases and J gave up 1 base, with 4 bases separating them. Germline CDR1 reads SEHNR; CDR2 reads FQNEAQ (reference sequence). The CDR3 coding sequence is TGTGCCAGCAGCTCAAAGAACACTGAAGCTTTCTTT. Encoded protein: CASSSKNTEAFF.